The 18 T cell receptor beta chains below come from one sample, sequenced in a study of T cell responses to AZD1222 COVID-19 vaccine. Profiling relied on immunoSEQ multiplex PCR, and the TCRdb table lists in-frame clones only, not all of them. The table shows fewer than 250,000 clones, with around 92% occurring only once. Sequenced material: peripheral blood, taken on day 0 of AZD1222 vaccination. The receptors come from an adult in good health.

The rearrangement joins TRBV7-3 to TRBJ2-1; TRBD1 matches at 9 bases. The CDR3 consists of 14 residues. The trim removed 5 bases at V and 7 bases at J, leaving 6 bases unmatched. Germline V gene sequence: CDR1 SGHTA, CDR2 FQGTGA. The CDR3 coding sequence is TGTGCCAGCAGCGGACAGGGGCCCACAAATGAGCAGTTCTTC. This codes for CASSGQGPTNEQFF.

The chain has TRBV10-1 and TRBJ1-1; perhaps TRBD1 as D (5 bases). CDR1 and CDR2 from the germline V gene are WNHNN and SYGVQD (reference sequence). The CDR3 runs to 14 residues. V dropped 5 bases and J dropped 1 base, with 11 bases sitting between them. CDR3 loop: CASSTGTGNTEAFF. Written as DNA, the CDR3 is TGCGCCAGCAGTACCGGGACTGGGAACACTGAAGCTTTCTTT.

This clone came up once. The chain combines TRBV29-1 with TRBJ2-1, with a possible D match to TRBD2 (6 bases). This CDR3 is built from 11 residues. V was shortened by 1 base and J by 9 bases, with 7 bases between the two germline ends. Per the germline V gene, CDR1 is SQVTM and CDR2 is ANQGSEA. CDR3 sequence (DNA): TGCAGCGTTGAAGGCGGGGCTGAGCAGTTCTTC. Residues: CSVEGGAEQFF.

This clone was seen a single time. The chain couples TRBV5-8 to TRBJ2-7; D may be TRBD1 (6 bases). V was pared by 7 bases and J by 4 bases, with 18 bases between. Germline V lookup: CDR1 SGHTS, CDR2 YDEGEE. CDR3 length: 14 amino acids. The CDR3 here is CASGKPGTQYEQYF. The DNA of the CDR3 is TGTGCCAGCGGTAAGCCGGGGACACAATACGAGCAGTACTTC. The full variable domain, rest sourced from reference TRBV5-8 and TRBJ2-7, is EAGVTQSPTHLIKTRGQQATLRCSPISGHTSVYWYQQALGLGLQFLLWYDEGEERNRGNFPPRFSGRQFPNYSSELNVNALELEDSALYLCASGKPGTQYEQYFGPGTRLTVT.

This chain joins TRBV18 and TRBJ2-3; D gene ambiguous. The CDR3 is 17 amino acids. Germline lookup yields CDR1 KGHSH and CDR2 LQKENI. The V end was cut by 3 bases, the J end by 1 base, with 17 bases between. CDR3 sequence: CASSPTDIVEGTDTQYF. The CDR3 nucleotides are TGTGCCAGCTCACCTACCGACATAGTTGAAGGCACAGATACGCAGTATTTT.

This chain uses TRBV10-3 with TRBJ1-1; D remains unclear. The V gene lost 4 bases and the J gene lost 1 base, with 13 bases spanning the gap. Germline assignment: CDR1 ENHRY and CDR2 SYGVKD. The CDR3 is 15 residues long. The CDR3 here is CAISAESSANTEAFF. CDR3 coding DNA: TGTGCCATCAGTGCAGAGTCGTCAGCGAACACTGAAGCTTTCTTT.

As DNA, the CDR3 is TGTGCCAGCAGCACTATAGCGGGGGGTCAAGAGACCCAGTACTTC. It is translated as CASSTIAGGQETQYF. The V gene is TRBV7-3, the J gene TRBJ2-5; 10 nucleotides match TRBD2. V gave up 5 bases and J gave up 2 bases; unmatched junction bases: 5. CDR3 length: 15 residues. The germline V gene encodes CDR1 SGHTA and CDR2 FQGTGA.

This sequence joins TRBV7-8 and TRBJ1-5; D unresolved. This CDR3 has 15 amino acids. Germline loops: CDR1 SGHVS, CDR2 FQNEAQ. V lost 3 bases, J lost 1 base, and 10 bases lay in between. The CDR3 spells CASSFTRVSNQPQHF. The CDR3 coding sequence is TGTGCCAGCAGCTTTACCCGGGTCAGCAATCAGCCCCAGCATTTT.

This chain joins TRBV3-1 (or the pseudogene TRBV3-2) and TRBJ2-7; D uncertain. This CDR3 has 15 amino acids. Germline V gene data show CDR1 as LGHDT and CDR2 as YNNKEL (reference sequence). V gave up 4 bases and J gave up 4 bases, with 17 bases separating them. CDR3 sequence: CASSRRQQVKYEQYF. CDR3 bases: TGTGCCAGCAGCCGACGCCAGCAGGTTAAGTACGAGCAGTACTTC.

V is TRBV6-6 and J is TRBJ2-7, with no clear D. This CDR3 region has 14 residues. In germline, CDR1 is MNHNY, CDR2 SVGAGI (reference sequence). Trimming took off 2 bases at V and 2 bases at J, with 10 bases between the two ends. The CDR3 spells CASSYGPRTYEQYF. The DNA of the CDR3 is TGTGCCAGCAGTTACGGGCCACGGACCTACGAGCAGTACTTC.

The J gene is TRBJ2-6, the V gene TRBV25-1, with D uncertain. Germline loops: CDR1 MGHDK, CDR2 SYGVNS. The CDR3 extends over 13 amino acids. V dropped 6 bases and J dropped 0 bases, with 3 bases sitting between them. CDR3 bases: TGTGCCAGCAGGAGCTCTGGGGCCAACGTCCTGACTTTC. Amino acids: CASRSSGANVLTF.

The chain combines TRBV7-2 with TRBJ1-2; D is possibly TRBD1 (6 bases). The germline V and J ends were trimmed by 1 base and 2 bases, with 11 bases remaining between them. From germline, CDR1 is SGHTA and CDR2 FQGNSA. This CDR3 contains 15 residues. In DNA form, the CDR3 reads TGTGCCAGCAGCTTAGTATTGCAGGGGAACTATGGCTACACCTTC. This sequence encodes CASSLVLQGNYGYTF.

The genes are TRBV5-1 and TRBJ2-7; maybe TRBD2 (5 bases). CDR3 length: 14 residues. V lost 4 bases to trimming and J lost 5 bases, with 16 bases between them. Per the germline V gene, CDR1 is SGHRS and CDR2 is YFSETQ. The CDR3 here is CASSKGPPGDEQYF. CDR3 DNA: TGCGCCAGCAGCAAGGGTCCCCCCGGGGACGAGCAGTACTTC. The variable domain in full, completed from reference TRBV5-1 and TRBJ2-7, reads KAGVTQTPRYLIKTRGQQVTLSCSPISGHRSVSWYQQTPGQGLQFLFEYFSETQRNKGNFPGRFSGRQFSNSRSEMNVSTLELGDSALYLCASSKGPPGDEQYFGPGTRLTVT.

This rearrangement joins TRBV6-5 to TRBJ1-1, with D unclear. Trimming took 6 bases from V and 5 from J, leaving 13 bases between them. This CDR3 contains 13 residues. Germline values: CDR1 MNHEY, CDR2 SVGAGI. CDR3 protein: CASRRKSWTEAFF. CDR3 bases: TGTGCCAGCAGGCGTAAGTCGTGGACTGAAGCTTTCTTT.

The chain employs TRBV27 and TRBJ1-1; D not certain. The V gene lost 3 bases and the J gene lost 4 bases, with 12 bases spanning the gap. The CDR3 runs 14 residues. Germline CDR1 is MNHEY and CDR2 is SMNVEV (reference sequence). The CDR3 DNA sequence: TGTGCCAGCAGTTTTAATAGGGTAGTCACTGAAGCTTTCTTT. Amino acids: CASSFNRVVTEAFF.

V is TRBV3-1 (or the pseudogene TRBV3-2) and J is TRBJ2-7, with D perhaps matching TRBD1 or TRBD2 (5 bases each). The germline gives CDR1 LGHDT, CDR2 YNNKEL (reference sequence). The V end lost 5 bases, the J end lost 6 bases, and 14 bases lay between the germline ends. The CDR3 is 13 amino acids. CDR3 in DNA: TGTGCCAGCAGCGGGACGGCGTTAGGCGAGCAGTACTTC. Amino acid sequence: CASSGTALGEQYF.

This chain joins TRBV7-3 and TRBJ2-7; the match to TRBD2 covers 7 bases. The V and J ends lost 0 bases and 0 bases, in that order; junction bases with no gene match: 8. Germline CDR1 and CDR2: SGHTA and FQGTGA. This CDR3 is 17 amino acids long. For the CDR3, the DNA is TGTGCCAGCAGCTTAACGGGCTACGGGGGGTCCTCCTACGAGCAGTACTTC. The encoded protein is CASSLTGYGGSSYEQYF.

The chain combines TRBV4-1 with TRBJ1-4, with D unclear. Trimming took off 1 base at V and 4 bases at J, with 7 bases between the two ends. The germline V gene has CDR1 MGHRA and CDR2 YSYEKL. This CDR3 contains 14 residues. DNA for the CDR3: TGCGCCAGCAGCCAAGTCCGGCATAATGAAAAACTGTTTTTT. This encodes CASSQVRHNEKLFF.